Described below is a single T cell receptor beta chain sequence and its context. The data originate from a study of blood T cell repertoires in COVID-19. Looking at the study overall: The United States, Italy and Spain supplied acute and convalescent COVID-19 samples. The analysed material was cDNA or gDNA that came from T cells, B-cell-depleted T cells, or PBMCs.

In the original processing: Quantification of nucleated cells was approximated via reference gene primer amplification. The table came from immunoSEQ multiplex PCR; TCRdb's copy has only in-frame clones and leaves some out. The DNA was the basis for D and trimming; V, J and clone size are from that table. The data contain 200,000 to 300,000 clones, approximately 83% of them singletons. Sequencing was performed on peripheral blood. This clonotype was sampled from a human donor in a cohort sampled during active COVID-19.

CDR3 nucleotide sequence: TGTGCCAGCATGATGGGCAGTTTTAATGAAAAACTGTTTTTT. Translation gives CASMMGSFNEKLFF. The genes are TRBV2 and TRBJ1-4; D gene uncertain. The CDR3 sequence is 14 residues long. Deletions cut 7 bases from V and 4 bases from J, with 13 bases between. Per the germline V gene, CDR1 is SNHLY and CDR2 is FYNNEI.